The 22 T cell receptor beta chains in this list originate from one sample, sequenced in a study of T-cell memory formation after mild COVID-19. TCRdb re-called the 5' RACE reads with MiXCR, one entry per CDR3 protein. The sample records 400,000 or so distinct CDR3 sequences, around 20% being singletons. Sequencing was done on a sample of PBMCs or a T cell subset sorted from them (not recorded which). The source of these receptors is an adult woman who had mild COVID-19 (a few samples of this study predate the infection). Cell type and time point are not known.

This clonotype was seen a handful of times. The chain's CDR3 is CASSDQSFGTGAETQYF. Written as DNA, the CDR3 is TGTGCCAGCAGCGACCAGAGCTTCGGGACAGGGGCTGAGACCCAGTACTTC. V gene TRBV9 combines with J gene TRBJ2-5; 10 bases map to TRBD1. Germline V CDR1 and CDR2: SGDLS, YYNGEE. Unmatched junction bases numbered 13, after V lost 3 bases and J lost 5 bases. The CDR3 is 17 residues long.

In this sample, this clonotype turned up a few times. J is TRBJ1-2 and V is TRBV14; D is unresolved. The V gene's germline CDR1 is SGHDN and CDR2 FVKESK. The CDR3 is 17 amino acids. The ends were cut back, 0 bases at V and 1 base at J, with 15 bases in the middle. The CDR3 nucleotides read TGTGCCAGCAGCCAAGATCCTATGGCCAGGTATAACTATGGCTACACCTTC. It encodes CASSQDPMARYNYGYTF.

This clonotype has only one observation. The chain employs TRBV9 and TRBJ2-3, with D perhaps matching TRBD1 (6 bases). V was cut by 3 bases and J by 3 bases, with 20 bases left in between. The CDR3 runs 17 residues. The germline CDR1 and CDR2 sequences are SGDLS and YYNGEE. For the CDR3, the DNA is TGTGCCAGCAGCGAGGGGGATCCTCCTTCCTGGACAGATACGCAGTATTTT. This encodes CASSEGDPPSWTDTQYF.

This clonotype turned up a few times. The chain employs TRBV29-1 and TRBJ2-1; D may be TRBD1 (5 bases). V was cut by 3 bases and J by 2 bases, with 17 bases left in between. The CDR3 runs to 16 residues. Germline V gene sequence: CDR1 SQVTM, CDR2 ANQGSEA. The CDR3 loop is CSVDDAQKGAYNEQFF. The CDR3 nucleotides read TGCAGCGTTGATGATGCGCAGAAAGGGGCCTACAATGAGCAGTTCTTC.

J is TRBJ2-1 and V is TRBV4-3, with a weak D call TRBD2 (6 bases). The CDR3 has 17 residues. Trimming removed 0 bases at V and 3 bases at J, with 15 bases between. Per the germline V gene, CDR1 is LGHNA and CDR2 is YSLEER. The CDR3 reads CASSQDGAGTIYNEQFF. As DNA, the CDR3 is TGCGCCAGCAGCCAAGATGGGGCGGGAACTATCTACAATGAGCAGTTCTTC.

The J gene is TRBJ2-5, the V gene TRBV20-1; TRBD1 aligns across 7 bases. The CDR3 consists of 14 residues. Per germline, CDR1 DFQATT and CDR2 SNEGSKA (reference sequence). V lost 3 bases, J lost 4 bases, and 8 bases stayed unmatched. CDR3 DNA sequence: TGCAGTGCTAGGAAAGGGGGCGCAGGAGAGACCCAGTACTTC. Its translation: CSARKGGAGETQYF.

The chain links TRBV5-1 to TRBJ2-2; D not resolved. The V end was cut by 3 bases, the J end by 6 bases, with 15 bases between. The germline V gene encodes CDR1 SGHRS and CDR2 YFSETQ. The CDR3 extends over 15 amino acids. The CDR3 sequence is CASSWDGRGPGELFF. The DNA of the CDR3 is TGCGCCAGCAGCTGGGATGGACGCGGACCCGGGGAGCTGTTTTTT.

This clonotype appeared a few times. The V and J genes are TRBV20-1 and TRBJ2-7; 8 bases fit TRBD2. CDR3 length equals 14 residues. The germline CDR1 and CDR2 sequences are DFQATT and SNEGSKA (reference sequence). Trimming removed 5 bases from V and 2 bases from J; junction bases left unmatched: 8. The CDR3 coding sequence is TGCAGTGCTCGAGGACTAGCCGGGCCCTACGAGCAGTACTTC. It specifies CSARGLAGPYEQYF.

Only a few counts were recorded for this clonotype. The V call is TRBV24-1, the J call TRBJ1-5; 8 nucleotides align to TRBD1. The CDR3 runs to 15 residues. V dropped 4 bases and J dropped 7; count of bases not matched to a gene: 8. Germline loops: CDR1 KGHDR, CDR2 SFDVKD. CDR3 residues: CATSDSGQGRQPQHF. The CDR3 DNA reads as TGTGCCACCAGTGACTCCGGACAGGGTAGGCAGCCCCAGCATTTT.

There are many counts of this clonotype. The junction and the germline gene differ at one end; a read error may be behind it. The chain recombines TRBV27 with TRBJ2-5; the D gene is possibly TRBD1 (5 bases). Germline CDR1 reads MNHEY; CDR2 reads SMNVEV (reference sequence). This CDR3 region has 14 residues. The chain's CDR3 is CASSLNQGQGTQYF. The CDR3 DNA follows: TGTGCCAGCAGTTTGAATCAGGGCCAAGGGACCCAGTACTTC.

The chain recombines TRBV12-3 or TRBV12-4 with TRBJ1-2; D is unclear. The V end was cut by 3 bases, the J end by 2 bases, with 10 bases between. This CDR3 comprises 14 residues. CDR3 sequence (DNA): TGTGCCAGCAGTTTGAGTCAAACAAACTATGGCTACACCTTC. Its translation is CASSLSQTNYGYTF.

At least ten counts were recorded for this clonotype. The V call is TRBV5-1, the J call TRBJ1-1; no clear D gene. Germline V gives CDR1 SGHRS, CDR2 YFSETQ. This CDR3 has 14 amino acids. The germline V and J ends were trimmed by 4 bases and 1 base, with 11 bases remaining between them. CDR3 region: CASSPAVGNTEAFF. CDR3 DNA sequence: TGCGCCAGCAGCCCGGCGGTAGGGAACACTGAAGCTTTCTTT. Using reference TRBV5-1 and TRBJ1-1 for the parts outside the CDR3, the full variable domain is KAGVTQTPRYLIKTRGQQVTLSCSPISGHRSVSWYQQTPGQGLQFLFEYFSETQRNKGNFPGRFSGRQFSNSRSEMNVSTLELGDSALYLCASSPAVGNTEAFFGQGTRLTVV.

The CDR3 DNA reads TGTGCCAGCAGTCCCAGGGGGGAAACTGAAGCTTTCTTT. This codes for CASSPRGETEAFF. The chain employs TRBV6-5 and TRBJ1-1, with 7 bases aligning to TRBD1. The CDR3 is 13 residues long. Trimming cost V 5 bases and J 5 bases; bases outside gene matches: 5. From germline, CDR1 is MNHEY and CDR2 SVGAGI.

The chain links TRBV5-1 to TRBJ1-1; D unclear. CDR1 and CDR2 from the germline V gene are SGHRS and YFSETQ. There are 12 residues in the CDR3. Trimming removed 4 bases at V and 11 bases at J, with 15 bases between. In DNA, the CDR3 is TGCGCCAGCAGCCCTCGGCCCCCTGGGGCTTTCTTT. Translating it yields CASSPRPPGAFF.

The chain uses TRBV10-3 and TRBJ2-7; D is undetermined. The CDR3 is 11 residues long. V lost 6 bases and J 3 bases, leaving 6 bases between the germline ends. CDR1 is ENHRY, CDR2 SYGVKD, per germline. CDR3 loop: CAISPRYEQYF. The CDR3 bases are TGTGCCATCAGCCCACGCTACGAGCAGTACTTC.

This chain links TRBV18 with TRBJ1-1; weak D call: TRBD1 (6 bases). The V gene's germline CDR1 is KGHSH and CDR2 LQKENI. With 6 bases removed from V and 4 bases from J, the gap between germline ends came to 9 bases. CDR3 size: 12 residues. Here the CDR3 reads CASSTGSTEAFF. As DNA, the CDR3 is TGTGCCAGCTCCACAGGGAGCACTGAAGCTTTCTTT. The full variable domain, rest sourced from reference TRBV18 and TRBJ1-1, is NAGVMQNPRHLVRRRGQEARLRCSPMKGHSHVYWYRQLPEEGLKFMVYLQKENIIDESGMPKERFSAEFPKEGPSILRIQQVVRGDSAAYFCASSTGSTEAFFGQGTRLTVV.

The chain is built from TRBV2 and TRBJ2-5, with D maybe TRBD1 (5 bases). Per germline, CDR1 SNHLY and CDR2 FYNNEI. V was pared by 3 bases and J by 4 bases, with 9 bases between. This CDR3 spans 13 amino acids. DNA of the CDR3: TGTGCCAGCAGTGACCCCAGGGTAGAGACCCAGTACTTC. Protein: CASSDPRVETQYF. Looking up the rest from reference TRBV2 and TRBJ2-5 gives the full variable domain: EPEVTQTPSHQVTQMGQEVILRCVPISNHLYFYWYRQILGQKVEFLVSFYNNEISEKSEIFDDQFSVERPDGSNFTLKIRSTKLEDSAMYFCASSDPRVETQYFGPGTRLLVL.

This clonotype was detected a few times. This sequence joins TRBV6-5 and TRBJ1-4; no firm D call. Trimming cost V 6 bases and J 4 bases, with 12 bases left between them. CDR3 size: 14 residues. The germline V gene has CDR1 MNHEY and CDR2 SVGAGI. The CDR3 sequence is CASSPDGYNEKLFF. The CDR3 DNA sequence: TGTGCCAGCAGCCCGGACGGTTATAATGAAAAACTGTTTTTT.

This clonotype came up once. The chain has TRBV14 and TRBJ2-5, with D uncertain. The germline gives CDR1 SGHDN, CDR2 FVKESK. The V end lost 1 base, the J end lost 9 bases, and 12 bases lay between the germline ends. This CDR3 contains 13 residues. The CDR3 nucleotides read TGTGCCAGCAGCCAAGTCTCTCGGATTGCCCAGTACTTC. Protein sequence: CASSQVSRIAQYF.

This clonotype was seen only a few times. The chain recombines TRBV12-3 or TRBV12-4 with TRBJ1-5; D is undetermined. Trimming left V 6 bases short and J 0 bases short, with 9 bases between. This CDR3 is built from 14 residues. CDR3 nucleotides: TGTGCCAGCAGACATCAGAGTAGCAATCAGCCCCAGCATTTT. Encoded protein: CASRHQSSNQPQHF.

A few counts support this clonotype. The chain has TRBV9 and TRBJ2-1, with 11 bases aligning to TRBD2. CDR1 and CDR2 (germline): SGDLS, YYNGEE. This CDR3 has 15 amino acids. The V and J ends lost 3 bases and 4 bases, in that order; junction bases with no gene match: 3. The CDR3 protein is CASSATSGTYNEQFF. CDR3 nucleotide sequence: TGTGCCAGCAGCGCGACTAGCGGGACATACAATGAGCAGTTCTTC. The full variable domain, completed using reference TRBV9 and TRBJ2-1, is DSGVTQTPKHLITATGQRVTLRCSPRSGDLSVYWYQQSLDQGLQFLIQYYNGEERAKGNILERFSAQQFPDLHSELNLSSLELGDSALYFCASSATSGTYNEQFFGPGTRLTVL.

This clonotype was found a few times. The rearrangement joins TRBV3-1 to TRBJ2-7; TRBD1 matches at 7 bases. CDR3 length: 17 residues. With 3 bases clipped from V and 1 base from J, the junction kept 12 bases outside the gene matches. The germline CDR1 and CDR2 sequences are LGHDT and YNNKEL (reference sequence). The CDR3 nucleotides read TGTGCCAGCAGCCAGTCGGACAGGTACCCGAGATCCTACGAGCAGTACTTC. Translated, it gives CASSQSDRYPRSYEQYF.